The clone carrying this TCR beta chain was seen at least ten times. These data belong to a study of T cells in Graves' hyperthyroidism and ophthalmopathy. What was amplified from RNA transcripts were TCR beta CDR3 regions. First-round RT-PCR targeting the TCR CDR3 was performed with the HTBI primer set. TCRdb fed the multiplex PCR reads into MiXCR, producing one record per CDR3 protein. The repertoire has around 250,000 distinct CDR3 sequences, about 15% of them found once; the top ten carry roughly 15%. The CDR3 covers 14 residues. CDR1 is MNHEY and CDR2 is SMNVEV in the germline V gene (reference sequence). V was pared by 5 bases and J by 2 bases, with 13 bases between.

Sequencing input: blood. The rearrangement links TRBV27 to TRBJ2-7, with D perhaps matching TRBD1 (5 bases). The sequence derives from a woman in her thirties or forties with Graves' hyperthyroidism that later progressed to Graves' ophthalmopathy. In nucleotides, the CDR3 is TGTGCCAGCAGTCCCCAGGGCGGCCCCTACGAGCAGTACTTC. Residues: CASSPQGGPYEQYF.